Here is one T cell receptor (beta chain) with its context. Its matching antigen is unknown. Stated time point: newly diagnosed GD, antithyroid drugs for less than 3 months. PBMC-extracted RNA yielded the TCR library. Arm-PCR with iRepertoire HTBI primers amplified the CDR3 regions for these TCR beta libraries. TCRdb re-derived calls from the multiplex PCR reads in MiXCR, one entry per CDR3 protein. The sample has around 500,000 distinct CDR3 sequences; 16% are singletons. This sample is part of a study of regulatory T cells in long-lasting Graves disease. Whole-study findings and limits: Peripheral blood alone, not thyroid tissue, underwent study.

V lost 3 bases, J lost 1 base, and 15 bases lay in between. The germline V gene has CDR1 ENHRY and CDR2 SYGVKD. CDR3 length: 16 residues. This sample was shared with a second study, whose subject was T cells in Graves' hyperthyroidism and ophthalmopathy.

This receptor was identified in a woman aged 40 to 65 with Graves disease. The chain links TRBV10-3 to TRBJ1-1; D is unresolved. Sequences were derived from peripheral blood mononuclear cells (PBMCs), sampled at new diagnosis, from a patient treated with antithyroid drugs. The CDR3 nucleotides read TGTGCCATCAGTGACCCGCGAAATTGGGGGAACACTGAAGCTTTCTTT. It codes for CAISDPRNWGNTEAFF.